Listed below are T cell receptor beta chains from one sample, sequenced in a study of identical twins. TCRdb re-derived calls from the 5' RACE reads in MiXCR, one entry per CDR3 protein. The sample carries approximately 500,000 distinct CDR3 sequences, more than 20% recorded once. This same sample was also part of a study on T cells expressing NK-cell markers.

Sequencing used CD4+ T cells sorted from blood. The origin of the receptors is a woman aged 18-30 years in good health. CDR3s include the opening cysteine and the closing phenylalanine or tryptophan. The order of the fields is J gene, V gene, CDR3 protein.

TRBJ2-1,TRBV20-1,CSASLPGGRAYNEQFF
TRBJ2-5,TRBV28,CASSSGGMGTQYF
TRBJ2-3,TRBV7-2,CASSLSFRSTDTQYF
TRBJ2-7,TRBV3-1,CASSRDRLSEQYF
TRBJ2-5,TRBV29-1,CSVDEMGAETQYF
TRBJ2-1,TRBV12-3/TRBV12-4,CASSRTGYYEQFF
TRBJ1-1,TRBV6-2/TRBV6-3,CASGFHGAQGMSGKAFF
TRBJ2-3,TRBV20-1,CSSTRTSGGSTDTQYF
TRBJ1-1,TRBV10-3,CAIRKGDGQNTEAFF
TRBJ2-7,TRBV5-8,CASSLRRADEQYF
TRBJ2-1,TRBV12-3/TRBV12-4,CASSLRGQSRDEQFF
TRBJ2-1,TRBV10-3,CAISPTDPYRHEQFF
TRBJ2-3,TRBV5-1,CASSLGADSDTQYF
TRBJ1-1,TRBV20-1,CSARMTGAEAFF
TRBJ1-1,TRBV12-3/TRBV12-4,CASSVIPRGNTEAFF
TRBJ2-7,TRBV4-3,CASSQGFVGTYEQYF
TRBJ1-1,TRBV6-2/TRBV6-3,CASSRTGGWTEAFF
TRBJ2-5,TRBV10-3,CAISELAGETQYF
TRBJ1-4,TRBV12-3/TRBV12-4,CASNPGQGNEKLFF
TRBJ2-6,TRBV10-3,CAISESNPGANVLTF
TRBJ2-1,TRBV6-5,CASSYPEGGAQFF
TRBJ2-5,TRBV20-1,CSASNQETQYF
TRBJ2-1,TRBV12-3/TRBV12-4,CASSPRVLVDEQFF
TRBJ1-4,TRBV7-8,CASSLELREKLFF
TRBJ2-3,TRBV29-1,CSVDAAGGPDTQYF
TRBJ2-7,TRBV7-6,CASSSGLIPQQYF
TRBJ1-6,TRBV10-3,CAISGSGQDVSHLHF
TRBJ1-2,TRBV9,CASRTVGQNYGYTF
TRBJ1-1,TRBV6-1,CASSELDYGLEAFF
TRBJ1-1,TRBV28,CATEYRQGANTEAFF
TRBJ1-3,TRBV14,CASSIQGANTGNTIYF
TRBJ1-1,TRBV5-1,CASSAGSNTEAFF
TRBJ1-1,TRBV7-2,CASSQGTDRGPLF
TRBJ1-2,TRBV12-3/TRBV12-4,CASRPTASYGYTF
TRBJ2-7,TRBV9,CASSPGNYEQYF
TRBJ2-3,TRBV12-3/TRBV12-4,CASSYHAGTDTQYF
TRBJ1-6,TRBV7-2,CASSLVLKPSPLHF
TRBJ2-7,TRBV20-1,CSGRPGPSYEQYF
TRBJ1-2,TRBV3-1,CASSAGNWGYTF
TRBJ2-1,TRBV3-1,CASSLGLPVWEQFF
TRBJ2-7,TRBV10-3,CANREGKAFDEQYF
TRBJ2-3,TRBV11-3,CASSHRTAWKDTQYF
TRBJ2-2,TRBV20-1,CSARGGGGPFNTGELFF
TRBJ1-1,TRBV9,CASSVAPGLDTEAFF
TRBJ2-1,TRBV20-1,CSASRSRRGNEQFF
TRBJ1-1,TRBV7-9,CASSLVASNTEAFF
TRBJ2-1,TRBV12-3/TRBV12-4,CASSLGFGGTAQFF